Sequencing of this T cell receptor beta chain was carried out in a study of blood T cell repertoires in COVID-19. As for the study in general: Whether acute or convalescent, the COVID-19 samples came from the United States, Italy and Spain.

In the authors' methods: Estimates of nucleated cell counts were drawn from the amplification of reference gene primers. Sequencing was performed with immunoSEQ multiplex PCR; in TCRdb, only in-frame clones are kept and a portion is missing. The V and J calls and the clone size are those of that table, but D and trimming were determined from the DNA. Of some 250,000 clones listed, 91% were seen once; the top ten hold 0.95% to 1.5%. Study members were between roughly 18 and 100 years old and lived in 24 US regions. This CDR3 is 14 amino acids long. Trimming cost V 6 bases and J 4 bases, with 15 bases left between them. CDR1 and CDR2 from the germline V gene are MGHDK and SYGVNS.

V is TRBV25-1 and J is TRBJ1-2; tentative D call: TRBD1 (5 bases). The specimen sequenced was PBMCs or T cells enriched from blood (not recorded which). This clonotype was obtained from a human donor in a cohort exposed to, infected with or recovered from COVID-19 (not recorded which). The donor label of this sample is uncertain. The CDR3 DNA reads TGTGCCAGCAGATCTGGGGGGGACTTCTATGGCTACACCTTC. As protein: CASRSGGDFYGYTF.